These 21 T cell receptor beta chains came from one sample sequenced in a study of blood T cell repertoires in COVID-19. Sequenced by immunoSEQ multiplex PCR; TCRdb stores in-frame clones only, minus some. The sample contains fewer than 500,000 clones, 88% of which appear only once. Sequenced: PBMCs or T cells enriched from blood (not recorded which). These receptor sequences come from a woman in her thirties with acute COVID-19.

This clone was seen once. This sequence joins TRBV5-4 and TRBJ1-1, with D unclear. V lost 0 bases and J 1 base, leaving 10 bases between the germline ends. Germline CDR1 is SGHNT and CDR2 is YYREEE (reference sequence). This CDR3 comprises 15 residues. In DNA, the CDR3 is TGTGCCAGCAGCTTGGTAGAATATCGGAACACTGAAGCTTTCTTT. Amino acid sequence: CASSLVEYRNTEAFF.

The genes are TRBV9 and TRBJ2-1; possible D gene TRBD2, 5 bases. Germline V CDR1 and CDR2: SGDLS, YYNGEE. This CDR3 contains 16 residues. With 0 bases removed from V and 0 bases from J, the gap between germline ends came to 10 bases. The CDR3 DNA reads TGTGCCAGCAGCGTAGCTCGAGGGAGCTCCTACAATGAGCAGTTCTTC. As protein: CASSVARGSSYNEQFF.

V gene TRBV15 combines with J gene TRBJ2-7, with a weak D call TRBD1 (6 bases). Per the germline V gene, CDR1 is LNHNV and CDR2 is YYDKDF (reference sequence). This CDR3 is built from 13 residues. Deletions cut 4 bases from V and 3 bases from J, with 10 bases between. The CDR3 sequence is CATSKNRVYEQYF. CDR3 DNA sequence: TGTGCCACCAGCAAAAACAGGGTCTACGAGCAGTACTTC.

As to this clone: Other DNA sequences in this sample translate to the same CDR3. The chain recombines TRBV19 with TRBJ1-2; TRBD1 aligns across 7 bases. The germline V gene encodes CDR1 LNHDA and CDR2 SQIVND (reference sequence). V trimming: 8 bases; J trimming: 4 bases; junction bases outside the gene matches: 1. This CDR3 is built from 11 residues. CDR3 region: CASGTAYGYTF. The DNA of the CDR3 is TGTGCCAGTGGGACAGCCTATGGCTACACCTTC.

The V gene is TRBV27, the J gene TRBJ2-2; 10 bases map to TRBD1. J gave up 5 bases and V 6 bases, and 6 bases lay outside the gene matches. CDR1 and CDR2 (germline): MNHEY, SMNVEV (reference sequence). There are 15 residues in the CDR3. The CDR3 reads CASSIDRGPTGELFF. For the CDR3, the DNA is TGTGCCAGCAGCATTGACAGGGGGCCTACCGGGGAGCTGTTTTTT.

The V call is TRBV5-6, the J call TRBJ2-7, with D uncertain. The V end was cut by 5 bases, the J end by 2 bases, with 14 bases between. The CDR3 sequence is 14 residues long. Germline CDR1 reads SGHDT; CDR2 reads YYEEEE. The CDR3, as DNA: TGTGCCAGCAGTCTAGTCTTCCCAGCCTACGAGCAGTACTTC. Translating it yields CASSLVFPAYEQYF.

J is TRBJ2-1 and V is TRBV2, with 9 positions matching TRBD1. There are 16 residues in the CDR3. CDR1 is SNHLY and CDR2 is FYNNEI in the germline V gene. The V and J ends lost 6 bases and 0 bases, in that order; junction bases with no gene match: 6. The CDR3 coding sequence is TGTGCCAGCAGGTTAATACAGGGGGCCTCCTACAATGAGCAGTTCTTC. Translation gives CASRLIQGASYNEQFF.

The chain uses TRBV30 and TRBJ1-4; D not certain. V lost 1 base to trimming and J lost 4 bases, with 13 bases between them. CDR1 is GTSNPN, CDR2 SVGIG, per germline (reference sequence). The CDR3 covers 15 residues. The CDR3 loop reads CAWSGIVSGNEKLFF. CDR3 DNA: TGTGCCTGGAGTGGGATCGTATCGGGTAATGAAAAACTGTTTTTT. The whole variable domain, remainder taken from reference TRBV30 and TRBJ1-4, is SQTIHQWPATLVQPVGSPLSLECTVEGTSNPNLYWYRQAAGRGLQLLFYSVGIGQISSEVPQNLSASRPQDRQFILSSKKLLLSDSGFYLCAWSGIVSGNEKLFFGSGTQLSVL.

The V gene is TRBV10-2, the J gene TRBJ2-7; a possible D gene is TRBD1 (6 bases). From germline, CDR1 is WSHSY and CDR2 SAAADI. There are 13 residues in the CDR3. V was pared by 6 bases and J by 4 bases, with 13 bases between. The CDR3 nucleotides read TGCGCCAGCAGAACCGGGACATTATACGAGCAGTACTTC. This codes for CASRTGTLYEQYF.

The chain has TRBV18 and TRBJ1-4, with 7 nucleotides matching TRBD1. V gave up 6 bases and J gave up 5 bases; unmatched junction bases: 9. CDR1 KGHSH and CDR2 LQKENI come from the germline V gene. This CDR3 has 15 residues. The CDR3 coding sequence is TGTGCCAGCTCGCCTAAGGGGGCCCAGAATGAAAAACTGTTTTTT. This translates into CASSPKGAQNEKLFF.

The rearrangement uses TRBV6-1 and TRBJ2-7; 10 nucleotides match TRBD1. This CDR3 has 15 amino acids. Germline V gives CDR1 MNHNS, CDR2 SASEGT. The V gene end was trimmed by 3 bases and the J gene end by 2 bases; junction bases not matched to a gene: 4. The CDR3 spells CASSEEGTGAYEQYF. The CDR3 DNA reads TGTGCCAGCAGTGAGGAGGGGACAGGGGCCTACGAGCAGTACTTC.

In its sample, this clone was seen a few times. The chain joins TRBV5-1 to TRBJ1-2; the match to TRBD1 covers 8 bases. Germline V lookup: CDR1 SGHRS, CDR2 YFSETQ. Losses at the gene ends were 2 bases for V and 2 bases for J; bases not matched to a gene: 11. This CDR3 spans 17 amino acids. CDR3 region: CASSFGQGTLGNYGYTF. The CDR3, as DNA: TGCGCCAGCAGCTTTGGACAGGGAACCCTAGGGAACTATGGCTACACCTTC.

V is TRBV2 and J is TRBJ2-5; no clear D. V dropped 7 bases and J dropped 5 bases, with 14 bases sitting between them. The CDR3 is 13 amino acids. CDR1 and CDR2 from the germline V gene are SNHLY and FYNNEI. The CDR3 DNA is TGTGCCAGCATCCAGGATGTCCGGGAGACCCAGTACTTC. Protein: CASIQDVRETQYF.

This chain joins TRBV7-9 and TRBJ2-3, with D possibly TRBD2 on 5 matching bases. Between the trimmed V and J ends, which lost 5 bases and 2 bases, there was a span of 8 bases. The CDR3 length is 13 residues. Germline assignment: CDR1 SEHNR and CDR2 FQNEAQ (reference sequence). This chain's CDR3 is CASSPGYTDTQYF. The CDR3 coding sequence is TGTGCCAGCAGCCCGGGGTACACAGATACGCAGTATTTT. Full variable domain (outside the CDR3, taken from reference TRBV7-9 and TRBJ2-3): DTGVSQNPRHKITKRGQNVTFRCDPISEHNRLYWYRQTLGQGPEFLTYFQNEAQLEKSRLLSDRFSAERPKGSFSTLEIQRTEQGDSAMYLCASSPGYTDTQYFGPGTRLTVL.

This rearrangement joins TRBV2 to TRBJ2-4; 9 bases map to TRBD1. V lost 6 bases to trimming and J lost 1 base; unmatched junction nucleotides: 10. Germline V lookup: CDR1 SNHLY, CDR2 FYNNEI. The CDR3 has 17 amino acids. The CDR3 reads CASSGGQGIWAKNIQYF. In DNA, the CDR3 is TGTGCCAGCAGCGGGGGACAGGGCATTTGGGCCAAAAACATTCAGTACTTC.

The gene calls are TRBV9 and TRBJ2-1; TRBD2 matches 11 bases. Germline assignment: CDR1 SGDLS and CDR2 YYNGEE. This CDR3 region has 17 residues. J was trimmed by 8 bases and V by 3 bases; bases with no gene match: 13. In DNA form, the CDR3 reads TGTGCCAGCAGCGCCGCGTCTAGCGGGGGGCTACACTATGAGCAGTTCTTC. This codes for CASSAASSGGLHYEQFF.

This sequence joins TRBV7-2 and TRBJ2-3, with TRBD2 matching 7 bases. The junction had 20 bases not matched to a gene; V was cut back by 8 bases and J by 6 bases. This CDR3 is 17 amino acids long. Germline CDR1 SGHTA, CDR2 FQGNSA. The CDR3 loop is CASASSGETYWFDTQYF. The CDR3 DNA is TGTGCCAGCGCTTCGAGCGGGGAAACGTATTGGTTCGATACGCAGTATTTT.

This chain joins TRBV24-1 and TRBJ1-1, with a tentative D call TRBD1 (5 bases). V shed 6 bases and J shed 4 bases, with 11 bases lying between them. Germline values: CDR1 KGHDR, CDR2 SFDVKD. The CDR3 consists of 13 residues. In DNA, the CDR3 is TGTGCCACCAGTATTCAGGGATCCACTGAAGCTTTCTTT. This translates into CATSIQGSTEAFF.

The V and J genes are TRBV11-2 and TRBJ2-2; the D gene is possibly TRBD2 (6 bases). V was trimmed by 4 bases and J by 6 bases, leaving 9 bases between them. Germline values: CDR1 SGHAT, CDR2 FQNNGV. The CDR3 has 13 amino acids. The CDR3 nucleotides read TGTGCCAGCAGCTATACTAGCTCCGGGGAGCTGTTTTTT. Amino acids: CASSYTSSGELFF.

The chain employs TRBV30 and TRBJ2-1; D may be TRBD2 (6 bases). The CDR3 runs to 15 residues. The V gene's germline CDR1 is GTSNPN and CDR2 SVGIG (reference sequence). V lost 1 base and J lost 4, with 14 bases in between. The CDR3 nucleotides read TGTGCCTGGAGTGGACGGCGGGACTCTTACAATGAGCAGTTCTTC. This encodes CAWSGRRDSYNEQFF.

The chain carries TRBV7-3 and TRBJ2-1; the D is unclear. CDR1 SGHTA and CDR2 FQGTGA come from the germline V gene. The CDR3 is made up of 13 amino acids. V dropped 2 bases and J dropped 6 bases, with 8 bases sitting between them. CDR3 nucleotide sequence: TGTGCCAGCAGCTTAGGGCTCGGCAATGAGCAGTTCTTC. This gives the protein CASSLGLGNEQFF.